These T cell receptor beta chains were read from a single sample in a study of T cells after posttransplantation cyclophosphamide. Clones were sequenced by immunoSEQ multiplex PCR, and TCRdb holds only the in-frame ones, with some missing. The table shows 51,000 or so clones, with 94% occurring only once. Specimen: PBMCs. Source of these receptors: a woman in her thirties in good health and a related stem cell transplant donor. The CDR3 runs from the conserved cysteine through the conserved F or W. The D gene is left open where the match is weak.

D,J,V,DNA,CDR3
TRBD1,TRBJ2-1,TRBV18,TGTGCCAGCTCAGGGACAGGAAGTTACAATGAGCAGTTCTTC,CASSGTGSYNEQFF
TRBD1,TRBJ2-7,TRBV2,TGTGCCAGCAGCCGACAGGGGGCGTCCGGCTACGAGCAGTACTTC,CASSRQGASGYEQYF
-,TRBJ1-2,TRBV6-8,TGTGCCAGCCTAATCCCGGGATCCCCAGGTACTAACTATGGCTACACCTTC,CASLIPGSPGTNYGYTF
-,TRBJ1-2,TRBV21-1,TGTGCCAGCAGCGACAGGGTAGCTGGCTACACCTTC,CASSDRVAGYTF
-,TRBJ2-6,TRBV25-1,TGTGCCAGCGTGACAGCAAAAACTGGACAAAGTTGGGCCAACGTCCTGACTTTC,CASVTAKTGQSWANVLTF
-,TRBJ2-3,TRBV5-6,TGTGCCAGCAGCTTGGTCCAGGGCCCAGATACGCAGTATTTT,CASSLVQGPDTQYF
TRBD2,TRBJ2-5,TRBV4-3,TGCGCCAGCAGCCGGGGTGGTAGCGGGGAAGAGACCCAGTACTTC,CASSRGGSGEETQYF
-,TRBJ2-5,TRBV30,TGTGCCTGGAGTGGGCGGGGGCACAGGAGGGCCCAGTACTTC,CAWSGRGHRRAQYF
-,TRBJ1-1,TRBV20-1,TGCAGTGCCGAACAGGGCCCTGAAGCTTTCTTT,CSAEQGPEAFF
TRBD1,TRBJ2-1,TRBV2,TGTGCCAGCAGTGAAGAGCAGGGGGCTATGGATGAGCAGTTCTTC,CASSEEQGAMDEQFF
-,TRBJ2-2,TRBV18,TGTGCCAGCTCACCATCGGGGACGAACACCGGGGAGCTGTTTTTT,CASSPSGTNTGELFF